This T cell receptor beta chain stems from a study of regulatory T cells in long-lasting Graves disease. Whole-study results and caveats: Sharing of public clonotypes was greater in persistent patients (about 2,700) than in new patients (roughly 880). Favoring TRBV28, TRBJ1-2 and TRBJ2-5 was a feature seen in persistent disease.

Turning to this clonotype: Its antigen is as yet unknown. A much larger clone differs by one base, so this may be a read error.

Time point of the sample: newly diagnosed GD, antithyroid drugs for less than 3 months. With RNA extracted from PBMCs as input, the TCR library was made. The CDR3 is 16 amino acids. V was clipped by 3 bases and J by 4 bases; unmatched bases: 6. Germline loops: CDR1 MNHGY, CDR2 SVAAGI. Building of the TCR beta libraries involved iRepertoire HTBI primers and Arm-PCR of CDR3 regions. TCRdb reprocessed the multiplex PCR reads via MiXCR and lists one record per CDR3 protein. The sample yields 240,000 or so distinct CDR3 sequences, over 20% seen once. The receptor's source is a female donor with Graves disease. Sequencing used peripheral blood mononuclear cells (PBMCs), obtained at new diagnosis, from a patient treated with antithyroid drugs. This rearrangement joins TRBV6-9 to TRBJ2-3; 11 bases line up with TRBD2. CDR3 in DNA: TGTGCCAGCAGTTACGGGTCTAGCGGGGGGCCAGATACGCAGTATTTT. Translated, it gives CASSYGSSGGPDTQYF.